The rows below give T cell receptor beta chains drawn from one sample of a study of cytomegalovirus exposure and HLA in healthy donors. Libraries were prepared by immunoSEQ multiplex PCR; TCRdb keeps only in-frame clonotypes and omits some of them. The sample lists some 95,000 clones, about three quarters occurring once. The sequencing input was PBMCs. The source of these receptors is a man in his fifties or sixties in good health and CMV-seropositive. Both conserved end residues are part of each CDR3. A D gene is named only where the DNA matches it firmly. The listing skips clone size in some rows; elsewhere it reads once, few, many or a size class.

V gene: TRBV7-9; J gene: TRBJ2-3; clone size: -; D gene: -; CDR3 length: 16; CDR3 DNA: TGTGCCAGCAGCTTAGGGACAGCGGAGACCGCAGATACGCAGTATTTT; CDR3 protein: CASSLGTAETADTQYF
V gene: TRBV7-2; J gene: TRBJ1-2; clone size: -; D gene: -; CDR3 length: 15; CDR3 DNA: TGTGCCAGCAGCTTATCCCGGGACACTAACTATGGCTACACCTTC; CDR3 protein: CASSLSRDTNYGYTF
V gene: TRBV4-3; J gene: TRBJ1-2; clone size: -; D gene: -; CDR3 length: 15; CDR3 DNA: TGCGCCAGCAGCCAAGATCGCAGTTATAACTATGGCTACACCTTC; CDR3 protein: CASSQDRSYNYGYTF
V gene: TRBV5-1; J gene: TRBJ2-3; clone size: -; D gene: -; CDR3 length: 15; CDR3 DNA: TGCGCCAGCAGCTTGGGACAGCCGGACACAGATACGCAGTATTTT; CDR3 protein: CASSLGQPDTDTQYF
V gene: TRBV30; J gene: TRBJ1-2; clone size: -; D gene: -; CDR3 length: 14; CDR3 DNA: TGTGCCTGGAGCCCAGGGTTCGCTAACTATGGCTACACCTTC; CDR3 protein: CAWSPGFANYGYTF
V gene: TRBV10-3; J gene: TRBJ1-5; clone size: -; D gene: -; CDR3 length: 13; CDR3 DNA: TGTGCCATCGGTAGGGAGGGCAATCAGCCCCAGCATTTT; CDR3 protein: CAIGREGNQPQHF
V gene: TRBV28; J gene: TRBJ2-1; clone size: -; D gene: TRBD1; CDR3 length: 14; CDR3 DNA: TGTGCCAGCAGCGGGGACAGGGAATACAATGAGCAGTTCTTC; CDR3 protein: CASSGDREYNEQFF
V gene: TRBV27; J gene: TRBJ2-7; clone size: few; D gene: -; CDR3 length: 15; CDR3 DNA: TGTGCCAGCAGTCCCCGGCCGAGCGGCTCCTACGAGCAGTACTTC; CDR3 protein: CASSPRPSGSYEQYF
V gene: TRBV29-1; J gene: TRBJ1-1; clone size: -; D gene: TRBD1; CDR3 length: 14; CDR3 DNA: TGCAGCGTTGATGGGGACAGCTTGAACACTGAAGCTTTCTTT; CDR3 protein: CSVDGDSLNTEAFF
V gene: TRBV7-7; J gene: TRBJ1-3; clone size: -; D gene: -; CDR3 length: 15; CDR3 DNA: TGTGCCAGCAGCTCAGGAACGAGCTCTGGAAACACCATATATTTT; CDR3 protein: CASSSGTSSGNTIYF
V gene: TRBV5-1; J gene: TRBJ2-3; clone size: -; D gene: TRBD2; CDR3 length: 14; CDR3 DNA: TGCGCCAGCAGCAGTAGCGGGGGGTTTGATACGCAGTATTTT; CDR3 protein: CASSSSGGFDTQYF
V gene: TRBV5-4; J gene: TRBJ2-5; clone size: -; D gene: TRBD1; CDR3 length: 13; CDR3 DNA: TGTGCCAGCAGGGGGGGACAGGAGGAGACCCAGTACTTC; CDR3 protein: CASRGGQEETQYF
V gene: TRBV5-1; J gene: TRBJ1-2; clone size: -; D gene: -; CDR3 length: 13; CDR3 DNA: TGCGCCAGCAGCCCGGGGACGGAGGGAGGCTACACCTTC; CDR3 protein: CASSPGTEGGYTF
V gene: TRBV6-4; J gene: TRBJ2-3; clone size: -; D gene: -; CDR3 length: 15; CDR3 DNA: TGTGCCACCCACAGACAGGCCGGTGCACCAGATACGCAGTATTTT; CDR3 protein: CATHRQAGAPDTQYF
V gene: TRBV5-1; J gene: TRBJ2-1; clone size: -; D gene: TRBD1; CDR3 length: 14; CDR3 DNA: TGCGCCAGCAGCACCGGGACAGGCTACAATGAGCAGTTCTTC; CDR3 protein: CASSTGTGYNEQFF
V gene: TRBV4-1; J gene: TRBJ2-3; clone size: few; D gene: TRBD2; CDR3 length: 16; CDR3 DNA: TGCGCCAGCAGCCAAGGTGAGCGGGGGGCCGTGGATACGCAGTATTTT; CDR3 protein: CASSQGERGAVDTQYF
V gene: TRBV6-5; J gene: TRBJ1-2; clone size: -; D gene: TRBD1; CDR3 length: 15; CDR3 DNA: TGTGCCAGCAGTTACGTAGACAGGGACAACTATGGCTACACCTTC; CDR3 protein: CASSYVDRDNYGYTF
V gene: TRBV27; J gene: TRBJ1-2; clone size: -; D gene: -; CDR3 length: 13; CDR3 DNA: TGTGCCAGCAGTAGGGGGACTAACTATGGCTACACCTTC; CDR3 protein: CASSRGTNYGYTF
V gene: TRBV5-1; J gene: TRBJ2-7; clone size: -; D gene: -; CDR3 length: 11; CDR3 DNA: TGCGCCAGCAGCGAGGCCTACGAGCAGTACTTC; CDR3 protein: CASSEAYEQYF
V gene: TRBV5-4; J gene: TRBJ2-2; clone size: once; D gene: -; CDR3 length: 16; CDR3 DNA: TGTGCCAGCAGCCGAGGACTACCTTTGAGCACCGGGGAGCTGTTTTTT; CDR3 protein: CASSRGLPLSTGELFF
V gene: TRBV5-1; J gene: TRBJ2-3; clone size: -; D gene: -; CDR3 length: 12; CDR3 DNA: TGCGCCAGCAGCCTAACGGAGAATACGCAGTATTTT; CDR3 protein: CASSLTENTQYF
V gene: TRBV6-5; J gene: TRBJ1-1; clone size: -; D gene: -; CDR3 length: 14; CDR3 DNA: TGTGCCAGCAGTGAAGGCAGGGTGAACACTGAAGCTTTCTTT; CDR3 protein: CASSEGRVNTEAFF
V gene: TRBV6-4; J gene: TRBJ2-2; clone size: -; D gene: TRBD2; CDR3 length: 15; CDR3 DNA: TGTGCCAGCAGTGAAGTAGCGGGGGACACCGGGGAGCTGTTTTTT; CDR3 protein: CASSEVAGDTGELFF
V gene: TRBV6-1; J gene: TRBJ1-1; clone size: few; D gene: TRBD1; CDR3 length: 15; CDR3 DNA: TGTGCCAGCACCTCTCCCGACAGGGGGTTCACTGAAGCTTTCTTT; CDR3 protein: CASTSPDRGFTEAFF
V gene: TRBV19; J gene: TRBJ1-5; clone size: -; D gene: -; CDR3 length: 15; CDR3 DNA: TGTGCCAGTAGTATTAAGCTTTATAGCAATCAGCCCCAGCATTTT; CDR3 protein: CASSIKLYSNQPQHF
V gene: TRBV19; J gene: TRBJ2-5; clone size: -; D gene: TRBD2; CDR3 length: 14; CDR3 DNA: TGTGCCAGTAGTGTAGCGGGGGTGGGAGAGACCCAGTACTTC; CDR3 protein: CASSVAGVGETQYF
V gene: TRBV19; J gene: TRBJ1-1; clone size: -; D gene: TRBD1; CDR3 length: 16; CDR3 DNA: TGTGCCAGTAGTAAAGGGGACAGCCCGGGGAACACTGAAGCTTTCTTT; CDR3 protein: CASSKGDSPGNTEAFF
V gene: TRBV5-1; J gene: TRBJ2-3; clone size: -; D gene: -; CDR3 length: 14; CDR3 DNA: TGCGCCAGCAGCTTGGACAGGGTAGCAGATACGCAGTATTTT; CDR3 protein: CASSLDRVADTQYF
V gene: TRBV29-1; J gene: TRBJ2-3; clone size: once; D gene: -; CDR3 length: 12; CDR3 DNA: TGCAGCGTTGACCCAGGCACAGATACGCAGTATTTT; CDR3 protein: CSVDPGTDTQYF
V gene: TRBV4-1; J gene: TRBJ1-3; clone size: -; D gene: -; CDR3 length: 17; CDR3 DNA: TGCGCCAGCAGCCAGGGAGTACAGTTATCCTCTGGAAACACCATATATTTT; CDR3 protein: CASSQGVQLSSGNTIYF
V gene: TRBV2; J gene: TRBJ1-2; clone size: few; D gene: -; CDR3 length: 14; CDR3 DNA: TGTGCCAGCAGTGAAGACAGGGATCACTATGGCTACACCTTC; CDR3 protein: CASSEDRDHYGYTF
V gene: TRBV10-3; J gene: TRBJ2-1; clone size: once; D gene: TRBD2; CDR3 length: 14; CDR3 DNA: TGTGCCATCAGTGGGACTAGCGGGGGTGATGAGCAGTTCTTC; CDR3 protein: CAISGTSGGDEQFF
V gene: TRBV7-9; J gene: TRBJ2-7; clone size: once; D gene: TRBD1; CDR3 length: 18; CDR3 DNA: TGTGCCAGCAGCTTGAGGGCCTCTACCGGACAGGCCCGCTACGAGCAGTACTTC; CDR3 protein: CASSLRASTGQARYEQYF
V gene: TRBV18; J gene: TRBJ2-7; clone size: -; D gene: TRBD2; CDR3 length: 14; CDR3 DNA: TGTGCCAGCTCACCACCAGGCAGGGAGGGCGAGCAGTACTTC; CDR3 protein: CASSPPGREGEQYF
V gene: TRBV29-1; J gene: TRBJ1-6; clone size: -; D gene: TRBD1; CDR3 length: 13; CDR3 DNA: TGCAGCGTGAGGGGACAGGCAAATTCACCCCTCCACTTT; CDR3 protein: CSVRGQANSPLHF
V gene: TRBV13; J gene: TRBJ1-2; clone size: -; D gene: -; CDR3 length: 13; CDR3 DNA: TGTGCCAGCAGCCGACGGGGGGACTATGGCTACACCTTC; CDR3 protein: CASSRRGDYGYTF
V gene: TRBV18; J gene: TRBJ1-3; clone size: -; D gene: -; CDR3 length: 17; CDR3 DNA: TGTGCCAGCTCACCCCGCGGTTCGGCCGCTTCTGGAAACACCATATATTTT; CDR3 protein: CASSPRGSAASGNTIYF
V gene: TRBV7-8; J gene: TRBJ2-7; clone size: -; D gene: TRBD1; CDR3 length: 15; CDR3 DNA: TGTGCCAGCAGCGCAGGGTGGACAGGGATAAACGAGCAGTACTTC; CDR3 protein: CASSAGWTGINEQYF
V gene: TRBV10-3; J gene: TRBJ2-1; clone size: -; D gene: -; CDR3 length: 14; CDR3 DNA: TGTGCCACCAAACAGGGTAGCACGATAAATGAGCAGTTCTTC; CDR3 protein: CATKQGSTINEQFF
V gene: TRBV4-2; J gene: TRBJ1-1; clone size: -; D gene: TRBD1; CDR3 length: 15; CDR3 DNA: TGTGCCAGCAGCAATGCCGGGACAGAGGACACTGAAGCTTTCTTT; CDR3 protein: CASSNAGTEDTEAFF
V gene: TRBV27; J gene: TRBJ2-2; clone size: -; D gene: -; CDR3 length: 16; CDR3 DNA: TGTGCCAGCAGTTTATCGGAACAGGGAAGCACCGGGGAGCTGTTTTTT; CDR3 protein: CASSLSEQGSTGELFF
V gene: TRBV30; J gene: TRBJ1-1; clone size: -; D gene: TRBD1; CDR3 length: 14; CDR3 DNA: TGTGCCTGGACCCGAGGACAGGGGAACACTGAAGCTTTCTTT; CDR3 protein: CAWTRGQGNTEAFF
V gene: TRBV7-2; J gene: TRBJ1-1; clone size: few; D gene: TRBD1; CDR3 length: 16; CDR3 DNA: TGTGCCAGCAGCCCAATGGAGGGGGCTGGGGACACTGAAGCTTTCTTT; CDR3 protein: CASSPMEGAGDTEAFF
V gene: TRBV27; J gene: TRBJ2-4; clone size: -; D gene: -; CDR3 length: 9; CDR3 DNA: TGTGCCAGCGGGAGCATTCAGTACTTC; CDR3 protein: CASGSIQYF
V gene: TRBV9; J gene: TRBJ1-4; clone size: -; D gene: -; CDR3 length: 13; CDR3 DNA: TGTGCCAGCTCCCGGAGGGTTAATGAAAAACTGTTTTTT; CDR3 protein: CASSRRVNEKLFF
V gene: TRBV30; J gene: TRBJ2-4; clone size: -; D gene: TRBD2; CDR3 length: 16; CDR3 DNA: TGTGCCTGGAGTGTACTCGGGGGGGTCGCCAAAAACATTCAGTACTTC; CDR3 protein: CAWSVLGGVAKNIQYF
V gene: TRBV7-9; J gene: TRBJ2-7; clone size: -; D gene: -; CDR3 length: 14; CDR3 DNA: TGTGCCAGCAGCTCGCGGACAGAGTTTTACGAGCAGTACTTC; CDR3 protein: CASSSRTEFYEQYF
V gene: TRBV5-1; J gene: TRBJ1-4; clone size: -; D gene: -; CDR3 length: 15; CDR3 DNA: TGCGCCAGCAGCTTGGCTCCCAGGGCGGATGAAAAACTGTTTTTT; CDR3 protein: CASSLAPRADEKLFF
V gene: TRBV27; J gene: TRBJ2-1; clone size: few; D gene: -; CDR3 length: 15; CDR3 DNA: TGTGCCAGCAGTTCACGGACTAACTCCTACAATGAGCAGTTCTTC; CDR3 protein: CASSSRTNSYNEQFF
V gene: TRBV7-9; J gene: TRBJ2-7; clone size: few; D gene: TRBD1; CDR3 length: 16; CDR3 DNA: TGTGCCAGCAGCCCCCCATTGGACAGGGGTCTTTACGAGCAGTACTTC; CDR3 protein: CASSPPLDRGLYEQYF
V gene: TRBV9; J gene: TRBJ1-2; clone size: -; D gene: -; CDR3 length: 13; CDR3 DNA: TGTGCCAGCAGCGTAGGTCCAGGGCGTGGCTACACCTTC; CDR3 protein: CASSVGPGRGYTF
V gene: TRBV19; J gene: TRBJ2-7; clone size: -; D gene: -; CDR3 length: 14; CDR3 DNA: TGTGCCAGTAGTCGTTTACAGGGAGCCTACGAGCAGTACTTC; CDR3 protein: CASSRLQGAYEQYF
V gene: TRBV18; J gene: TRBJ2-5; clone size: -; D gene: -; CDR3 length: 11; CDR3 DNA: TGTGCCAGCTCACCGGAGAAGACCCAGTACTTC; CDR3 protein: CASSPEKTQYF
V gene: TRBV6-5; J gene: TRBJ2-7; clone size: -; D gene: -; CDR3 length: 13; CDR3 DNA: TGTGCCAGCAGTTACATATCTGGGAGCGAGCAGTACTTC; CDR3 protein: CASSYISGSEQYF